One and the same sample provided the 2 T cell receptor beta chains below, sequenced in a study of blood T cell repertoires in COVID-19. The method was immunoSEQ multiplex PCR; TCRdb's version includes in-frame clones alone and lacks a portion of them. The sample includes about 81,000 clones, about 91% of them seen just once. Sequencing used peripheral blood. These receptors originate from a man aged 70 or older with active or convalescent COVID-19.

This sequence joins TRBV5-5 and TRBJ2-7, with a tentative D call TRBD1 (6 bases). The CDR3 runs to 13 residues. The V end lost 2 bases, the J end lost 5 bases, and 11 bases lay between the germline ends. Germline CDR1 and CDR2: SGHKS and YYEKEE (reference sequence). The CDR3 DNA sequence: TGTGCCAGCAGCTTAACAGGGTACAACGAGCAGTACTTC. Translating it yields CASSLTGYNEQYF.

The chain has TRBV14 and TRBJ1-1; D not certain. CDR1 is SGHDN and CDR2 is FVKESK in the germline V gene. This CDR3 is built from 13 residues. The V end was cut by 0 bases, the J end by 4 bases, with 6 bases between. CDR3 coding DNA: TGTGCCAGCAGCCAAGACCGCGGCACTGAAGCTTTCTTT. It specifies CASSQDRGTEAFF.